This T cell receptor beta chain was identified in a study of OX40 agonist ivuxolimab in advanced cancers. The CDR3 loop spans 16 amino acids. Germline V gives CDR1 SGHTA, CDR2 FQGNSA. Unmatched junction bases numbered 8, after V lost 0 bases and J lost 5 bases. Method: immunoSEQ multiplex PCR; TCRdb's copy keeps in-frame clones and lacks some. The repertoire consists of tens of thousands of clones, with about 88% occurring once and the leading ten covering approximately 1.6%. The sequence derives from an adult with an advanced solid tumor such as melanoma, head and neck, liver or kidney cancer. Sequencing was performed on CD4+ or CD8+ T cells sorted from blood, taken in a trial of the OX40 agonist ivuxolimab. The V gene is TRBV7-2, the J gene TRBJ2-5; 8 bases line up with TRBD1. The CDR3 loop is CASSLASQGAGETQYF. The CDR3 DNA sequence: TGTGCCAGCAGCTTAGCGTCGCAGGGGGCTGGGGAGACCCAGTACTTC.